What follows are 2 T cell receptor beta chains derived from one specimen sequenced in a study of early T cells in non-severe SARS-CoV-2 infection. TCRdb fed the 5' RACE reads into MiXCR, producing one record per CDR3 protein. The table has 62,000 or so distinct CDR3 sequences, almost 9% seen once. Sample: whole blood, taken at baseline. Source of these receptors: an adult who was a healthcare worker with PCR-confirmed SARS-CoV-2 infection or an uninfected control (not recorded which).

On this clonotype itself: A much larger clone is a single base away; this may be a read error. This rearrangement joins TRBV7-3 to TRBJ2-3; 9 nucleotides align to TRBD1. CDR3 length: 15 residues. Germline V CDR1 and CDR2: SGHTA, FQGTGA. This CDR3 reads CACSLTGTGPDTQYF. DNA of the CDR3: TGTGCCTGCAGCTTAACCGGGACAGGGCCAGATACGCAGTATTTT.

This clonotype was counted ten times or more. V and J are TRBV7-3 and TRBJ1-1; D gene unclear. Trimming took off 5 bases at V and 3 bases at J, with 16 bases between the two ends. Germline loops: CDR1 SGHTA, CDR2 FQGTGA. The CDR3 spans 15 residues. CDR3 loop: CASSKIGPGDTEAFF. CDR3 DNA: TGTGCCAGCAGCAAAATCGGTCCCGGAGACACTGAAGCTTTCTTT.